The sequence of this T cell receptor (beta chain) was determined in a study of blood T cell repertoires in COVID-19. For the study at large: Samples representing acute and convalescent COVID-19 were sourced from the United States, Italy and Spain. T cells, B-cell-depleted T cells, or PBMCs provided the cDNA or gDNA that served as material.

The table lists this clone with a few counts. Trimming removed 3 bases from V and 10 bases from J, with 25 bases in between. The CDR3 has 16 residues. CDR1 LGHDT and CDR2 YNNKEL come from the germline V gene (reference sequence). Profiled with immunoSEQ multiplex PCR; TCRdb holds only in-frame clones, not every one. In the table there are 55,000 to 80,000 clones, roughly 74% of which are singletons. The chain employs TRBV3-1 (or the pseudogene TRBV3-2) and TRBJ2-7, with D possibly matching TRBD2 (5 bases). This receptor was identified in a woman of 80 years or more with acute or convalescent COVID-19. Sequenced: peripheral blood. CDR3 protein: CASSQSSRADYRGQYF. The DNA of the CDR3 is TGTGCCAGCAGCCAGAGTTCTAGAGCGGATTACCGGGGACAGTACTTC.